This T cell receptor (beta chain) was captured in a study of T cells in women clearing cervical HPV infection. Data came from immunoSEQ multiplex PCR; TCRdb stores just in-frame clones and leaves some out. Here the sample table reports 20,000 to 25,000 clones. As to this clone: The sequenced fragment ends 3 residues before the CDR3 boundary, so the rest is inferred from the germline J gene.

The CDR3 has 16 residues. V shed 0 bases and J shed 2 bases, with 10 bases lying between them. Germline CDR1 and CDR2: LNHDA and SQIVND (reference sequence). The chain combines TRBV19 with TRBJ2-2, with D maybe TRBD1 (5 bases). Sample: blood buffy coat. The origin of this receptor is a woman between 18 and 70 years old with a cervical HPV16 infection that either progressed to CIN3+ or cleared (not recorded which). CDR3 residues: CASSIDQGHNTGELFF. The DNA read from the CDR3 is TGTGCCAGTAGTATAGATCAGGGCCATAACACCGGGGAG.